One and the same sample provided the 18 T cell receptor beta chains below, sequenced in a study of T cell repertoires in cytomegalovirus infection. TCRdb re-called the reads with MiXCR, one entry per CDR3 protein. Of 400,000 or so distinct CDR3 sequences detected, 30% to 40% appear once; the ten largest clones hold approximately 15%. The specimen sequenced was PBMCs. The receptors come from a human donor in good health (CMV status not recorded). Some clones in this sample may be carry-over from other donors' samples.

J is TRBJ2-3 and V is TRBV7-9, with D possibly matching TRBD1 (5 bases). Trimming pared 1 base from V and 6 bases from J, leaving 11 bases between. The CDR3 runs 14 residues. Germline lookup yields CDR1 SEHNR and CDR2 FQNEAQ (reference sequence). CDR3 residues: CASSLEGAVDTQYF. The CDR3 DNA reads TGTGCCAGCAGCTTAGAAGGGGCGGTTGATACGCAGTATTTT.

Concerning this clonotype: A clone one base away is much larger, so this may be a read error. V usage is TRBV6-1 and J usage is TRBJ2-6, with D maybe TRBD1 (6 bases). V lost 6 bases and J 5 bases, leaving 20 bases between the germline ends. This CDR3 is 17 amino acids long. The germline V gene has CDR1 MNHNS and CDR2 SASEGT. The CDR3 loop reads CASSSGTKSLWANVLTF. In nucleotides, the CDR3 is TGTGCCAGCAGCTCCGGGACAAAAAGTCTCTGGGCCAACGTCCTGACTTTC.

V usage is TRBV4-1 and J usage is TRBJ1-3; 7 bases are a match to TRBD1. Germline values: CDR1 MGHRA, CDR2 YSYEKL. The CDR3 is 15 residues long. V was clipped by 4 bases and J by 7 bases; unmatched bases: 10. The CDR3 protein is CASSPEGGGLNTIYF. CDR3 in DNA: TGCGCCAGCAGCCCCGAAGGGGGCGGTTTGAACACCATATATTTT.

The chain uses TRBV4-1 and TRBJ2-1; 8 bases fit TRBD2. The germline gives CDR1 MGHRA, CDR2 YSYEKL. The trim removed 1 base at V and 10 bases at J, leaving 9 bases unmatched. The CDR3 covers 15 residues. CDR3: CASSQVSGGGREQFF. The CDR3 region has the DNA TGCGCCAGCAGCCAAGTCTCCGGGGGGGGCCGGGAGCAGTTCTTC.

The chain carries TRBV27 and TRBJ1-2; 10 bases agree with TRBD1. Germline trimming cut 4 bases from V and 7 bases from J; bases unmatched to any gene: 9. The CDR3 runs to 15 residues. Germline V CDR1 and CDR2: MNHEY, SMNVEV (reference sequence). CDR3 amino acids: CASSSPGQGLRGYTF. The CDR3 nucleotides are TGTGCCAGCAGTTCCCCGGGACAGGGGTTACGTGGCTACACCTTC.

The table lists this clonotype with a few counts. The chain carries TRBV15 and TRBJ1-5, with no clear D. Germline V CDR1 and CDR2: LNHNV, YYDKDF (reference sequence). CDR3 length equals 12 residues. The V gene lost 1 base and the J gene lost 6 bases, with 4 bases spanning the gap. The CDR3, as DNA: TGTGCCACCAGCAGAGGGAGTCAGCCCCAGCATTTT. As protein: CATSRGSQPQHF.

The chain couples TRBV6-2 or TRBV6-3 to TRBJ1-2; 8 positions match TRBD1. The J segment lost 3 bases and the V segment lost 6 bases, leaving 12 bases of the junction unmatched. There are 16 residues in the CDR3. CDR1 MNHEY and CDR2 SVGEGT come from the germline V gene. CDR3 in amino acids: CASRPPLRTGHYGYTF. The CDR3 DNA is TGTGCCAGCAGACCCCCCTTGAGGACAGGGCACTATGGCTACACCTTC.

This clonotype was recorded a few times. This rearrangement joins TRBV6-5 to TRBJ1-1; D ambiguous. Germline V CDR1 and CDR2: MNHEY, SVGAGI. The CDR3 runs 13 residues. V was clipped by 0 bases and J by 3 bases, with 5 bases between them. Here the CDR3 DNA reads TGTGCCAGCAGTTACTCGGGGTACACTGAAGCTTTCTTT. This sequence encodes CASSYSGYTEAFF.

The V and J genes are TRBV20-1 and TRBJ2-7; 8 bases fit TRBD1. After removal of 3 bases from V and 5 bases from J, the junction contained 9 bases not matched to a gene. The CDR3 sequence is 14 residues long. CDR1 and CDR2 from the germline V gene are DFQATT and SNEGSKA (reference sequence). CDR3 sequence: CSARIGQGSDEQYF. The CDR3 nucleotides read TGCAGTGCTAGGATAGGACAGGGATCGGACGAGCAGTACTTC.

The chain couples TRBV28 to TRBJ2-1; 7 bases line up with TRBD2. Germline V gene lookup returns CDR1 MDHEN and CDR2 SYDVKM. Trimming at V came to 5 bases and at J to 8 bases, leaving 15 bases not matched to a gene. The length of the CDR3 is 16 residues. The CDR3 sequence: CASSPRGGRGWDEQFF. DNA of the CDR3: TGTGCCAGCAGTCCTAGGGGCGGGCGGGGGTGGGATGAGCAGTTCTTC. Full variable domain (rest looked up from reference TRBV28 and TRBJ2-1): DVKVTQSSRYLVKRTGEKVFLECVQDMDHENMFWYRQDPGLGLRLIYFSYDVKMKEKGDIPEGYSVSREKKERFSLILESASTNQTSMYLCASSPRGGRGWDEQFFGPGTRLTVL.

This clonotype was counted a few times. J is TRBJ1-2 and V is TRBV19; no reliable D call. Germline V gives CDR1 LNHDA, CDR2 SQIVND (reference sequence). V was shortened by 6 bases and J by 0 bases, with 17 bases between the two germline ends. This CDR3 has 16 amino acids. CDR3 in DNA: TGTGCCAGTAGAGACCCAACCTTCATTACTAACTATGGCTACACCTTC. It codes for CASRDPTFITNYGYTF.

This clonotype was seen a few times. The CDR3 sequence is CASSLWGPNEQFF. The CDR3 DNA sequence: TGCGCCAGCAGCTTGTGGGGGCCAAATGAGCAGTTCTTC. This chain links TRBV5-1 with TRBJ2-1; TRBD1 is a possible D gene (6 bases). The CDR3 length is 13 residues. Germline V gives CDR1 SGHRS, CDR2 YFSETQ. V lost 1 base to trimming and J lost 7 bases, with 9 bases between them.

The chain carries TRBV5-1 and TRBJ1-5, with D perhaps TRBD1 (6 bases). V lost 5 bases and J 4 bases, leaving 10 bases between the germline ends. The CDR3 consists of 13 residues. The germline V gene encodes CDR1 SGHRS and CDR2 YFSETQ. The CDR3 region is CASRKDSNQPQHF. The CDR3 DNA is TGCGCCAGCAGGAAGGACAGTAATCAGCCCCAGCATTTT.

The CDR3 region has the DNA TGCAGTGCTAGAGATGAGGGCGGGGAGCTGTTTTTT. This sequence encodes CSARDEGGELFF. V usage is TRBV20-1 and J usage is TRBJ2-2; D might be TRBD2 (5 bases). The germline CDR1 and CDR2 sequences are DFQATT and SNEGSKA (reference sequence). The CDR3 has 12 amino acids. With 0 bases removed from V and 7 bases from J, the gap between germline ends came to 6 bases.

To note about this clonotype: An end of the junction differs from the germline gene, which may be a read error. V is TRBV5-5 and J is TRBJ2-7, with a possible D match to TRBD1 (6 bases). The CDR3 has 12 residues. Germline V CDR1 and CDR2: SGHKS, YYEKEE (reference sequence). The chain's CDR3 is CASSLTTGHRRF. The CDR3 DNA follows: TGTGCCAGCAGCTTGACGACGGGACACCGGAGGTTC.

This clonotype was seen more than once but under ten times. The V call is TRBV6-5, the J call TRBJ2-2; weak D call: TRBD1 (6 bases). Germline V gene lookup returns CDR1 MNHEY and CDR2 SVGAGI. This CDR3 comprises 16 residues. The V end lost 0 bases, the J end lost 6 bases, and 14 bases lay between the germline ends. CDR3 amino acids: CASSYSVAGDAGELFF. As DNA, the CDR3 is TGTGCCAGCAGTTACTCGGTGGCAGGGGATGCCGGGGAGCTGTTTTTT.

The J gene is TRBJ1-1, the V gene TRBV4-1; no firm D call. V was shortened by 2 bases and J by 0 bases, with 13 bases between the two germline ends. The germline V gene encodes CDR1 MGHRA and CDR2 YSYEKL. The CDR3 covers 16 residues. As DNA, the CDR3 is TGCGCCAGCAGCCAATACCCCCACCCCATGAACACTGAAGCTTTCTTT. Protein sequence: CASSQYPHPMNTEAFF.

The chain joins TRBV3-1 to TRBJ1-4; 7 bases agree with TRBD1. The CDR3 extends over 15 amino acids. V gave up 2 bases and J gave up 8 bases; unmatched junction bases: 8. Germline CDR1 reads LGHDT; CDR2 reads YNNKEL (reference sequence). The CDR3 protein is CASSQRRGRGEKLFF. The CDR3 nucleotides are TGTGCCAGCAGCCAAAGGAGGGGGCGCGGGGAAAAACTGTTTTTT.